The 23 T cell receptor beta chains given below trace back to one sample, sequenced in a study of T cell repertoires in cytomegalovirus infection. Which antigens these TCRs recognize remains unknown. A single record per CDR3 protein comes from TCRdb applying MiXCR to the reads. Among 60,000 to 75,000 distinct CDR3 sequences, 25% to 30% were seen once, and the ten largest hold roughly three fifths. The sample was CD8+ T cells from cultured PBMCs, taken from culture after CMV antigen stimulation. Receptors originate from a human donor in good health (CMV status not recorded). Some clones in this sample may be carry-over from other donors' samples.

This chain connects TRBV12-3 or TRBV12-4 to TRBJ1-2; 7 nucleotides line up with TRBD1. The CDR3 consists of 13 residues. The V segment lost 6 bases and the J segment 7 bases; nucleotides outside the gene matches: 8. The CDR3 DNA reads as TGTGCCAGCAGCGGGGGACAGTTATTTGGCTACACCTTC. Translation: CASSGGQLFGYTF.

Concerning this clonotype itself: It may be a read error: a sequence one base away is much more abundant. CDR3 sequence: CASSKRLAEYNEQFF. Here the CDR3 DNA reads TGTGCCAGCAGCAAGAGACTAGCGGAGTACAATGAGCAGTTCTTC. J is TRBJ2-1 and V is TRBV7-2, with 9 bases lining up with TRBD2. Germline V gene lookup returns CDR1 SGHTA and CDR2 FQGNSA. V trimming: 5 bases; J trimming: 4 bases; junction bases outside the gene matches: 6. CDR3 length equals 15 residues.

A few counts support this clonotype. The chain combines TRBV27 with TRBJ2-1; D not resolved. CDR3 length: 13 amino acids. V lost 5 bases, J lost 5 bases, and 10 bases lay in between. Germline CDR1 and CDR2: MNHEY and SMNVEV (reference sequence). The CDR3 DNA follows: TGTGCCAGCAGTCCTCCGGGCCACAATGAGCAGTTCTTC. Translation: CASSPPGHNEQFF.

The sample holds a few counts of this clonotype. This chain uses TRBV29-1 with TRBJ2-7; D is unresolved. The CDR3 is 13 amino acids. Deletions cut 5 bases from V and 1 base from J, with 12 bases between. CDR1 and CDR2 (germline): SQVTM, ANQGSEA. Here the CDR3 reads CSVIAADSYEQYF. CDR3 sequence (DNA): TGCAGCGTTATCGCGGCAGATTCCTACGAGCAGTACTTC.

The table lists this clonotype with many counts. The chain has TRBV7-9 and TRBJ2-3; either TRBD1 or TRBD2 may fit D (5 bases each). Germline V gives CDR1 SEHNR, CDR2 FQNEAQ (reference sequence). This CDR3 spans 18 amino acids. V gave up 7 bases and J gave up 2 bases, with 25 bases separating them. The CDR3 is CASTIGLSGPEDTDTQYF. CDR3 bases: TGTGCCAGCACCATTGGCCTCTCGGGGCCCGAGGACACAGATACGCAGTATTTT.

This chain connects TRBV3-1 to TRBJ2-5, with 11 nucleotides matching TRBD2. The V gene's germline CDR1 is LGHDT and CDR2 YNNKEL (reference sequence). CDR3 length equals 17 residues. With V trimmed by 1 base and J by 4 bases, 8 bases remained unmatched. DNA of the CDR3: TGTGCCAGCAGCCAAGGGGCCACTAGCGGGAGAGTAGAGACCCAGTACTTC. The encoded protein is CASSQGATSGRVETQYF.

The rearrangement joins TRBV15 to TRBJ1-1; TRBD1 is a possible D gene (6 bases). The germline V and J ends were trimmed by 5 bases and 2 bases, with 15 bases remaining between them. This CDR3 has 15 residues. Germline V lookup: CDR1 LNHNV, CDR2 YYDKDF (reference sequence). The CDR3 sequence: CATSSTGTHNTEAFF. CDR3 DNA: TGTGCCACCAGCTCAACCGGGACACATAACACTGAAGCTTTCTTT.

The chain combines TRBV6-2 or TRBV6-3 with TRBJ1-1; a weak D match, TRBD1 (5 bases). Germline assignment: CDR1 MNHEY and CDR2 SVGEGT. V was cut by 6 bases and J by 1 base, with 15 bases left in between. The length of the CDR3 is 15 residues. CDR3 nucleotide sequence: TGTGCCAGCAGACGCTGGGTAGGGGAGAACACTGAAGCTTTCTTT. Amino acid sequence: CASRRWVGENTEAFF.

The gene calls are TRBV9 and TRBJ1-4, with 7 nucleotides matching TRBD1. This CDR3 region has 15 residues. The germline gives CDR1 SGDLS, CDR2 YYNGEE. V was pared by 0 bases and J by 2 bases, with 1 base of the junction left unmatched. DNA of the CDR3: TGTGCCAGCAGCGTAGGAGGGGGCACTAATGAAAAACTGTTTTTT. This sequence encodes CASSVGGGTNEKLFF.

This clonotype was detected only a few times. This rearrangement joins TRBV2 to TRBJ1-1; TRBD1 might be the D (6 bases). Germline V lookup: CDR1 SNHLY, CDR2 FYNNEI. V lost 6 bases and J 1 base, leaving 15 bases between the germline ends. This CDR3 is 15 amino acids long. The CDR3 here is CASRPEVQGNTEAFF. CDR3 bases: TGTGCCAGCAGGCCGGAGGTACAGGGGAACACTGAAGCTTTCTTT.

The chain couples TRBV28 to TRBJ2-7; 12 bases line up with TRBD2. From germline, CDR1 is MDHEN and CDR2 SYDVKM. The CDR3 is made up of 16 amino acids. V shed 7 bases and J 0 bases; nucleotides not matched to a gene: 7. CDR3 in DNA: TGTGCCAGCACCGGACTAGCGGGGATGAACTCCTACGAGCAGTACTTC. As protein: CASTGLAGMNSYEQYF.

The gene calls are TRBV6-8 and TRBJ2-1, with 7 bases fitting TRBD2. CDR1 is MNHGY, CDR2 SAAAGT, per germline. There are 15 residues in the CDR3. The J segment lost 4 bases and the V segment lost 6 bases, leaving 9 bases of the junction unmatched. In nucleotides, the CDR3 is TGTGCCAGCAGACCCTACCTTAGCGGGTACAATGAGCAGTTCTTC. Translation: CASRPYLSGYNEQFF.

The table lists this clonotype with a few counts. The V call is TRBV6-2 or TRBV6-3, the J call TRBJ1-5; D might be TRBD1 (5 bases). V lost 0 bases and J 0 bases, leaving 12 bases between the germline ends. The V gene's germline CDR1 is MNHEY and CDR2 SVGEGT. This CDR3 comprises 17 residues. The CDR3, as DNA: TGTGCCAGCAGTTACTCGAGGGCAGGGCATAGCAATCAGCCCCAGCATTTT. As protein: CASSYSRAGHSNQPQHF.

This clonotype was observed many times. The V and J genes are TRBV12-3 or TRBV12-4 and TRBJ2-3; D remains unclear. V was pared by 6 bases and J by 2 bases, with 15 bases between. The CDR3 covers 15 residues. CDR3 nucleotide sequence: TGTGCCAGCAGCCCGACCGGCCCCTACACAGATACGCAGTATTTT. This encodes CASSPTGPYTDTQYF.

In nucleotides, the CDR3 is TGTGCCAGCAGCCCGACGAGGGGGGCCGGAACTGAAGCTTTCTTT. It is translated as CASSPTRGAGTEAFF. The rearrangement uses TRBV14 and TRBJ1-1; possible D gene TRBD1, 6 bases. Looked up from germline, CDR1 is SGHDN and CDR2 is FVKESK. V was cut by 4 bases and J by 5 bases, with 17 bases left in between. CDR3 length equals 15 residues.

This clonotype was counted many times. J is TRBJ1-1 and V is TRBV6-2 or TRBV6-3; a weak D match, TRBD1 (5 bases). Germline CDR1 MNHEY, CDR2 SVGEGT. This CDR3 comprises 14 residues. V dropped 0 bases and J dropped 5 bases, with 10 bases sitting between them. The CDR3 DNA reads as TGTGCCAGCAGTTACTCGAGGGGTGGGACTGAAGCTTTCTTT. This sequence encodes CASSYSRGGTEAFF.

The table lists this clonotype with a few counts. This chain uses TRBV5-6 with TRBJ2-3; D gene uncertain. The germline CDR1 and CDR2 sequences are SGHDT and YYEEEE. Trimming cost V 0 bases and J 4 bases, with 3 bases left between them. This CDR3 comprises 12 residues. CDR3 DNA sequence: TGTGCCAGCAGCTTGGGCGCAGATACGCAGTATTTT. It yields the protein CASSLGADTQYF.

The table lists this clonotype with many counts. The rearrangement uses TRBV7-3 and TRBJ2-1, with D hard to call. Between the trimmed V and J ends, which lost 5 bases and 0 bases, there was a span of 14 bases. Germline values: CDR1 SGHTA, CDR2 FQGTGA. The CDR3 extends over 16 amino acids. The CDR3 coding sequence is TGTGCCAGCAGCGGCCAACCGAGTACCTCCTACAATGAGCAGTTCTTC. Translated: CASSGQPSTSYNEQFF.

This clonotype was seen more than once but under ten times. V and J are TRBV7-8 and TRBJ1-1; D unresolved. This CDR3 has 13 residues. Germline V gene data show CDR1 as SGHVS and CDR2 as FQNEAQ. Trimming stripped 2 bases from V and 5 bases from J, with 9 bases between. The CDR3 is CASSLILGTEAFF. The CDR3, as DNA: TGTGCCAGCAGCTTAATTTTGGGGACTGAAGCTTTCTTT.

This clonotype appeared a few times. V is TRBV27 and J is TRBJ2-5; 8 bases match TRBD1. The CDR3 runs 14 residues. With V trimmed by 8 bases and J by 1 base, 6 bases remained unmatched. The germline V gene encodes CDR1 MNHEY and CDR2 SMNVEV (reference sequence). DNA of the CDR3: TGTGCCAGCTCCGGGACAGGAGTCCAAGAGACCCAGTACTTC. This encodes CASSGTGVQETQYF.

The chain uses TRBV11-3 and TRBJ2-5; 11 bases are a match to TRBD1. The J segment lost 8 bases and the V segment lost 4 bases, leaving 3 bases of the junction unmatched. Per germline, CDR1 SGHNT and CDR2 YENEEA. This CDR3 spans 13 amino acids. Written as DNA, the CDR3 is TGTGCCAGCAGCTCCGGGACAGGGGGTACCCAGTACTTC. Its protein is CASSSGTGGTQYF.

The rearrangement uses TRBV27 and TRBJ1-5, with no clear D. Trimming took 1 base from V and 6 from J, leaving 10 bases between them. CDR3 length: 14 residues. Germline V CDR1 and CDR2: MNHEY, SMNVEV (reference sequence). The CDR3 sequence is CASSLYTRGQPQHF. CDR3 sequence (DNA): TGTGCCAGCAGTTTATATACTCGAGGTCAGCCCCAGCATTTT.

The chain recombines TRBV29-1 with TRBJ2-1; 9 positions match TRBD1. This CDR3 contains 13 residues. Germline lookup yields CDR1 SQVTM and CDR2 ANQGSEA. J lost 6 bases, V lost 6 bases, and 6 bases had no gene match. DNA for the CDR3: TGCAGCGTCCGGGACAGGGTCTTCAATGAGCAGTTCTTC. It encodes CSVRDRVFNEQFF.